The clone carrying this T cell receptor (beta chain) showed up just a few times. The data were obtained in a study of identical twins. TCRdb passed the 5' RACE reads through MiXCR, listing each CDR3 protein once. The sample consists of about 240,000 distinct CDR3 sequences, 10% to 13% of them appearing once. Sequenced input: memory T cells sorted from blood. The origin of this receptor is a man over 45 in good health.

DNA for the CDR3: TGTGCCATCACCCGGGCAGGGTACAATGAGCAGTTCTTC. This gives the protein CAITRAGYNEQFF. This sequence joins TRBV10-3 and TRBJ2-1, with a possible D match to TRBD1 (5 bases). V lost 7 bases to trimming and J lost 4 bases, with 11 bases between them. This CDR3 region has 13 residues. CDR1 ENHRY and CDR2 SYGVKD come from the germline V gene.